The rows below give T cell receptor beta chains drawn from one sample of a study of blood T cell repertoires in COVID-19. Generated by immunoSEQ multiplex PCR, the TCRdb table keeps only in-frame clones and is missing some. The table has approximately 230,000 clones, about nine tenths seen once. Sequencing was performed on PBMCs or T cells enriched from blood (not recorded which). These TCRs come from a man aged 35 to 55 who had recovered from COVID-19. The CDR3 runs from the conserved cysteine through the conserved F or W. Fields, in order: D gene, V gene, clone size, J gene, CDR3 protein, CDR3 DNA. A D gene is named only where the DNA matches it firmly. Expanded clones get a size class; other rows say once, few or many, or leave the size out.

TRBD1,TRBV3-1/TRBV3-2,-,TRBJ2-3,CASSRSAGGSTDTQYF,TGTGCCAGCAGCCGCTCGGCAGGGGGCAGCACAGATACGCAGTATTTT
TRBD1,TRBV4-2,few,TRBJ1-2,CASSQSDRGNYGYTF,TGTGCCAGCAGCCAATCAGACAGGGGGAACTATGGCTACACCTTC
-,TRBV29-1,-,TRBJ1-1,CSGQTGNTEAFF,TGCAGCGGACAAACGGGAAACACTGAAGCTTTCTTT
-,TRBV6-5,-,TRBJ2-6,CASSYSRNAGANVLTF,TGTGCCAGCAGTTACTCCAGGAACGCTGGGGCCAACGTCCTGACTTTC
-,TRBV19,-,TRBJ1-5,CASSRTFSSVNQPQHF,TGTGCCAGTAGTCGAACGTTTAGCAGCGTCAATCAGCCCCAGCATTTT
-,TRBV28,-,TRBJ1-3,CASSLFPFSGNTIYF,TGTGCCAGCAGCTTATTCCCTTTCTCTGGAAACACCATATATTTT
-,TRBV6-1,-,TRBJ2-3,CASSESTGVSGTDTQYF,TGTGCCAGCAGTGAGTCCACAGGAGTTAGTGGCACAGATACGCAGTATTTT
TRBD2,TRBV27,-,TRBJ2-3,CASSLTGNLAGADTQYF,TGTGCCAGCAGTTTAACAGGCAATCTAGCGGGGGCGGATACGCAGTATTTT
-,TRBV19,few,TRBJ1-6,CASRLDTNNSPLHF,TGTGCCAGTAGGCTCGACACGAATAATTCACCCCTCCACTTT
-,TRBV6-5,-,TRBJ1-2,CASSYSSIRDTGGYTF,TGTGCCAGCAGTTACTCGTCAATCAGGGACACGGGTGGCTACACCTTC
TRBD2,TRBV28,-,TRBJ2-7,CASRGRGAGEQYF,TGTGCCAGCAGGGGGCGGGGAGCGGGAGAGCAGTACTTC
TRBD2,TRBV5-1,once,TRBJ2-7,CASSFLLTSGRGEQYF,TGCGCCAGCAGCTTCCTTTTGACTAGCGGAAGGGGGGAGCAGTACTTC
-,TRBV20-1,-,TRBJ2-1,CSASNGLLAGYNEQFF,TGCAGTGCTAGTAACGGACTACTAGCTGGCTACAATGAGCAGTTCTTC
-,TRBV4-2,-,TRBJ2-7,CASSQTSYEQYF,TGTGCCAGCAGCCAAACTTCCTACGAGCAGTACTTC
-,TRBV6-5,-,TRBJ1-6,CASSYTSSYNSPLHF,TGTGCCAGCAGTTACACCAGCTCCTATAATTCACCCCTCCACTTT
TRBD1,TRBV6-5,few,TRBJ2-7,CASSKGTADSYEQYF,TGTGCCAGCAGCAAGGGGACAGCAGACTCCTACGAGCAGTACTTC
-,TRBV3-1/TRBV3-2,-,TRBJ1-5,CASSKQEFNQPQHF,TGTGCCAGCAGCAAACAGGAGTTCAATCAGCCCCAGCATTTT
-,TRBV24-1,-,TRBJ1-2,CATSEYAGYGYTF,TGTGCCACCAGTGAGTACGCAGGTTATGGCTACACCTTC
TRBD2,TRBV15,-,TRBJ2-3,CATSRTSSRQYF,TGTGCCACCAGCCGGACTAGCTCGAGGCAGTATTTT
-,TRBV7-2,-,TRBJ1-1,CASSSVGGNTEAFF,TGTGCCAGCAGCTCGGTCGGGGGGAACACTGAAGCTTTCTTT
-,TRBV3-1/TRBV3-2,-,TRBJ1-1,CASSVRGAEAFF,TGTGCCAGCAGTGTCAGAGGTGCTGAAGCTTTCTTT
TRBD2,TRBV6-1,-,TRBJ2-5,CASSVGSTSAEETQYF,TGTGCCAGCAGTGTCGGGTCGACTAGCGCGGAAGAGACCCAGTACTTC
-,TRBV28,-,TRBJ1-4,CASQDSTNEKLFF,TGTGCCAGCCAGGACAGCACTAATGAAAAACTGTTTTTT
TRBD1,TRBV7-9,once,TRBJ1-5,CASSARDRGGNQPQHF,TGTGCCAGCAGCGCCCGGGACAGGGGTGGCAATCAGCCCCAGCATTTT
TRBD1,TRBV5-4,-,TRBJ2-2,CASSFVGQGAAGELFF,TGTGCCAGCAGCTTTGTAGGGCAGGGGGCGGCCGGGGAGCTGTTTTTT
-,TRBV11-3,-,TRBJ1-5,CASSLARLKKKGNQPQHF,TGTGCCAGCAGCTTAGCGAGACTTAAAAAGAAGGGCAATCAGCCCCAGCATTTT
-,TRBV3-1/TRBV3-2,-,TRBJ2-5,CASSQNRVRETQYF,TGTGCCAGCAGCCAAAACAGGGTTAGAGAGACCCAGTACTTC
TRBD2,TRBV11-2,-,TRBJ2-3,CASSSGSGGLGTDTQYF,TGTGCCAGCAGCTCCGGATCGGGGGGGCTGGGCACAGATACGCAGTATTTT
TRBD1,TRBV5-1,-,TRBJ1-1,CASSTLTGGNTEAFF,TGCGCCAGCAGCACGCTGACAGGGGGCAACACTGAAGCTTTCTTT
TRBD1,TRBV19,-,TRBJ1-4,CASTPRDRGVGKLFF,TGTGCCAGTACCCCCCGGGACAGGGGAGTCGGAAAACTGTTTTTT
-,TRBV24-1,-,TRBJ1-5,CATSDLGGDGQPQHF,TGTGCCACCAGTGATTTGGGAGGGGACGGTCAGCCCCAGCATTTT
-,TRBV11-2,-,TRBJ2-5,CASSLAGTPNAETQYF,TGTGCCAGCAGCTTAGCAGGGACTCCCAACGCTGAGACCCAGTACTTC
TRBD2,TRBV4-3,-,TRBJ2-5,CASSQGTSGAETQYF,TGCGCCAGCAGCCAAGGGACTAGCGGGGCGGAGACCCAGTACTTC
-,TRBV2,-,TRBJ2-7,CASSDGQYF,TGTGCCAGCAGTGATGGCCAGTACTTC
TRBD2,TRBV11-2,-,TRBJ2-5,CASSLGAGGPQETQYF,TGTGCCAGCAGCTTAGGGGCGGGGGGGCCGCAGGAGACCCAGTACTTC
TRBD2,TRBV18,-,TRBJ2-3,CASSPGTRFGTDTQYF,TGTGCCAGCTCACCAGGGACTAGATTCGGCACAGATACGCAGTATTTT
-,TRBV18,-,TRBJ2-1,CASSPSTPYNEQFF,TGTGCCAGCTCACCGTCCACTCCCTACAATGAGCAGTTCTTC
-,TRBV12-5,-,TRBJ2-4,CASGSRGERDRNIQYF,TGTGCTAGTGGTTCGCGTGGAGAGCGAGATCGAAACATTCAGTACTTC
TRBD1,TRBV4-1,-,TRBJ2-5,CASSTARRDRRQETQYF,TGCGCCAGCTCCACCGCGCGTCGGGACAGGAGACAAGAGACCCAGTACTTC
-,TRBV9,once,TRBJ1-2,CASSPRGNYGYTF,TGTGCCAGCAGCCCCAGGGGAAATTATGGCTACACCTTC
-,TRBV2,many,TRBJ2-3,CASRRSYTDTQYF,TGTGCCAGCAGGCGGTCGTACACAGATACGCAGTATTTT
-,TRBV5-4,once,TRBJ1-1,CASSLAGTGRLNTEAFF,TGTGCCAGCAGCTTGGCCGGAACAGGGCGACTGAACACTGAAGCTTTCTTT
TRBD2,TRBV5-1,-,TRBJ2-3,CASSLLQRGGRDTQYF,TGCGCCAGCAGCTTGTTGCAGCGGGGGGGCCGAGATACGCAGTATTTT
TRBD1,TRBV19,-,TRBJ1-1,CASSTRQGNTEAFF,TGTGCCAGTAGTACCCGACAGGGAAACACTGAAGCTTTCTTT
-,TRBV6-6,-,TRBJ1-1,CASSPTRGEAFF,TGTGCCAGCAGTCCGACCCGGGGTGAAGCTTTCTTT
TRBD2,TRBV18,-,TRBJ2-7,CASSPPGLAGEQYF,TGTGCCAGCTCACCACCGGGACTAGCCGGGGAGCAGTACTTC
-,TRBV11-3,-,TRBJ1-1,CASSLREGTEAFF,TGTGCCAGCAGCCTCAGGGAAGGGACTGAAGCTTTCTTT
TRBD1,TRBV7-8,once,TRBJ1-5,CASSLKGARNQPQHF,TGTGCCAGCAGCTTAAAGGGGGCTAGGAATCAGCCCCAGCATTTT
-,TRBV30,once,TRBJ2-5,CAWSFTGAPGETQYF,TGTGCCTGGAGCTTTACAGGAGCCCCGGGAGAGACCCAGTACTTC
TRBD1,TRBV12-3/TRBV12-4,-,TRBJ1-2,CASTGQGLRGYTF,TGTGCCAGCACCGGACAGGGATTGCGGGGCTACACCTTC
TRBD1,TRBV29-1,-,TRBJ1-1,CSVGDRNTEAFF,TGCAGCGTGGGGGACAGGAACACTGAAGCTTTCTTT
-,TRBV19,-,TRBJ2-5,CASTAEPGETQYF,TGTGCCAGTACCGCAGAACCCGGGGAGACCCAGTACTTC
TRBD2,TRBV11-3,-,TRBJ2-1,CASSNSGTSPPHEQFF,TGTGCCAGCAGCAATTCCGGGACTAGTCCTCCCCATGAGCAGTTCTTC
-,TRBV3-1/TRBV3-2,few,TRBJ2-1,CASSQDRPKRTYNEQFF,TGTGCCAGCAGCCAAGATCGCCCTAAGCGGACCTACAATGAGCAGTTCTTC